This is a list of T cell receptor beta chains from one sample in a study of blood T cell repertoires in COVID-19. Generated by immunoSEQ multiplex PCR, the TCRdb table keeps only in-frame clones and is missing some. The top ten hold roughly 2.5% of the sample, which has around 150,000 clones, 88% seen once. Sequencing used peripheral blood. The receptors were gathered from a human donor with COVID-19, enrolled during active disease. The donor label of this sample is uncertain. Each CDR3 is given with its conserved first and last residue. Fields, in order: CDR3 protein, CDR3 DNA, J gene, clone size, D gene, V gene. The D gene is left open where the match is weak. The size field is filled for only some rows; it gives once, few, many or a size class.

CASSRRGNEQFF TGTGCCAGCAGCAGACGGGGGAATGAGCAGTTCTTC TRBJ2-1 NA NA TRBV11-3
CASSRGVTGDEQFF TGTGCCAGCTCACGGGGTGTCACGGGAGATGAGCAGTTCTTC TRBJ2-1 once NA TRBV18
CASSQDNELTEQFF TGCGCCAGCAGCCAAGATAACGAGCTTACGGAGCAGTTCTTC TRBJ2-1 NA NA TRBV4-1
CASSMTATTNEKLFF TGTGCCAGCAGTATGACAGCGACAACTAATGAAAAACTGTTTTTT TRBJ1-4 NA NA TRBV27
CASSLTGFKAGHSTDTQYF TGTGCCAGCAGCCTAACCGGGTTCAAGGCGGGGCACAGCACAGATACGCAGTATTTT TRBJ2-3 NA NA TRBV3-1/TRBV3-2
CASSLAPVGGSTDTQYF TGTGCCAGCAGCTTAGCGCCCGTCGGGGGGAGCACAGATACGCAGTATTTT TRBJ2-3 NA TRBD2 TRBV7-6
CASSYLPRVETEAFF TGTGCCAGCAGTTACCTTCCCAGGGTAGAAACTGAAGCTTTCTTT TRBJ1-1 NA NA TRBV6-5
CAWSGGSSGNTIYF TGTGCCTGGAGCGGAGGGAGTTCTGGAAACACCATATATTTT TRBJ1-3 NA NA TRBV30
CASSDAGTGNEKLFF TGTGCCAGTAGCGATGCGGGGACGGGGAATGAAAAACTGTTTTTT TRBJ1-4 NA NA TRBV19
CASSYTGSPGSPLHF TGTGCCAGCAGCTACACGGGGTCTCCGGGATCACCCCTCCACTTT TRBJ1-6 NA NA TRBV5-4
CASSQDLGQGNEQFF TGTGCCAGCAGCCAAGATCTCGGACAGGGCAATGAGCAGTTCTTC TRBJ2-1 NA TRBD1 TRBV14
CAISGEGLDRNTIYF TGTGCCATCAGTGGGGAAGGACTGGATCGAAACACCATATATTTT TRBJ1-3 NA NA TRBV10-3
CASSQPRGVGLETQYF TGTGCCAGCAGCCAACCCAGGGGCGTGGGCTTAGAGACCCAGTACTTC TRBJ2-5 NA NA TRBV3-1/TRBV3-2
CASSPQAGASTDTQYF TGTGCCAGCTCACCACAGGCGGGGGCAAGCACAGATACGCAGTATTTT TRBJ2-3 NA NA TRBV18
CASSMGARRRTDTQYF TGTGCCAGTAGCATGGGGGCCAGGAGGCGAACAGATACGCAGTATTTT TRBJ2-3 NA NA TRBV19
CASSLEAGGFGYTF TGTGCCAGCAGCTTGGAGGCAGGGGGGTTTGGCTACACCTTC TRBJ1-2 NA TRBD1 TRBV5-5
CASSYDRGTNYGYTF TGTGCCAGCAGTTATGACAGAGGAACTAACTATGGCTACACCTTC TRBJ1-2 NA NA TRBV6-5
CASSRDRGETQYF TGTGCCAGCAGCCGGGACAGGGGCGAGACCCAGTACTTC TRBJ2-5 NA TRBD1 TRBV7-2
CASSLDAGSTDTQYF TGTGCCAGCAGCTTGGATGCGGGCTCCACAGATACGCAGTATTTT TRBJ2-3 once NA TRBV5-6
CASSLGTAQETQYF TGTGCCAGCAGCTTAGGGACAGCCCAAGAGACCCAGTACTTC TRBJ2-5 NA NA TRBV7-6
CASSLGRTSGYEQYF TGTGCCAGCAGCTTAGGAAGGACTAGCGGCTACGAGCAGTACTTC TRBJ2-7 NA TRBD2 TRBV7-2
CASSSRQKSYEQYF TGTGCCAGCAGCTCCCGACAGAAGTCCTACGAGCAGTACTTC TRBJ2-7 NA NA TRBV5-4
CASSLSRGPYNEQFF TGTGCCAGCAGCCTCAGCAGGGGGCCCTACAATGAGCAGTTCTTC TRBJ2-1 NA TRBD1 TRBV7-6
CASSAGGLAGGPWTDTQYF TGTGCCAGCAGTGCCGGGGGACTAGCGGGAGGGCCTTGGACAGATACGCAGTATTTT TRBJ2-3 NA TRBD2 TRBV27
CASSQGAGQPQHF TGTGCCAGTAGTCAGGGGGCAGGACAGCCCCAGCATTTT TRBJ1-5 NA TRBD1 TRBV19
CASSLAVGRGNEQFF TGTGCCAGCAGCTTAGCGGTAGGACGGGGCAATGAGCAGTTCTTC TRBJ2-1 NA NA TRBV7-9
CASNRGAGNTIYF TGTGCCAGCAACCGGGGGGCTGGAAACACCATATATTTT TRBJ1-3 NA NA TRBV12-3/TRBV12-4
CASSPQGGGQGAFTDTQYF TGTGCCAGCAGCCCCCAAGGGGGAGGACAGGGGGCGTTCACAGATACGCAGTATTTT TRBJ2-3 NA TRBD1 TRBV7-8
CASSSGTGGQETQYF TGTGCCAGCAGTTCCGGGACAGGGGGCCAGGAGACCCAGTACTTC TRBJ2-5 NA TRBD1 TRBV6-5
CASSLDLQGAGGYTF TGTGCCAGCAGCTTAGATCTACAGGGGGCAGGCGGCTACACCTTC TRBJ1-2 NA TRBD1 TRBV7-2
CASSSLYEQYF TGTGCCAGTAGTTCACTCTACGAGCAGTACTTC TRBJ2-7 NA NA TRBV19
CASSLTGTFYEQYF TGTGCCAGCAGTTTAACGGGGACTTTCTACGAGCAGTACTTC TRBJ2-7 NA NA TRBV27
CASSDPTEDYYNEQFF TGTGCCAGCAGTGACCCAACGGAGGATTACTACAATGAGCAGTTCTTC TRBJ2-1 NA NA TRBV25-1
CASSLPLRDSPLHF TGTGCCAGCAGCTTGCCTCTGAGGGATTCACCCCTCCACTTT TRBJ1-6 once NA TRBV5-6
CASSILQGVYGQPQHF TGTGCCAGTAGTATCCTACAGGGAGTGTATGGTCAGCCCCAGCATTTT TRBJ1-5 NA NA TRBV19
CASSGQGAGYTF TGTGCCAGCAGTGGACAGGGGGCGGGCTACACCTTC TRBJ1-2 NA TRBD1 TRBV28
CASSGTRGETQYF TGTGCCAGCAGTGGGACAAGGGGGGAGACCCAGTACTTC TRBJ2-5 NA NA TRBV12-3/TRBV12-4
CASSGPRQGRNQPQHF TGTGCCAGCAGTGGACCCCGACAGGGCAGGAATCAGCCCCAGCATTTT TRBJ1-5 NA TRBD1 TRBV6-1
CASSLGSQGATF TGTGCCAGCAGCTTGGGTTCACAGGGGGCCACCTTC TRBJ1-2 NA TRBD1 TRBV5-6
CASSLDTSRGTEAFF TGTGCCAGCAGCTTGGACACATCTAGGGGGACTGAAGCTTTCTTT TRBJ1-1 NA NA TRBV11-3
CASSLDPRNSNQPQHF TGCGCCAGCAGCTTGGACCCGAGGAATAGCAATCAGCCCCAGCATTTT TRBJ1-5 NA NA TRBV5-1
CASSEGRGTGPQHF TGTGCCAGCAGTGAAGGCAGGGGGACTGGGCCCCAGCATTTT TRBJ1-5 NA TRBD1 TRBV2
CASSSSRDEQYF TGTGCCAGCAGCTCCTCCCGAGACGAGCAGTACTTC TRBJ2-7 NA NA TRBV7-9
CASSLAGPDTQYF TGCGCCAGCAGCTTGGCAGGGCCAGATACGCAGTATTTT TRBJ2-3 NA NA TRBV5-1
CSVARDRDEKLFF TGCAGCGTGGCCCGGGACAGGGATGAAAAACTGTTTTTT TRBJ1-4 NA TRBD1 TRBV29-1
CASSVDPGLDTDTQYF TGTGCCAGCAGCGTGGACCCAGGGCTAGACACAGATACGCAGTATTTT TRBJ2-3 NA NA TRBV5-5
CANGGVTGELFF TGTGCCAACGGAGGGGTGACCGGGGAGCTGTTTTTT TRBJ2-2 few NA TRBV28
CASSATGTSGGAGTGELFF TGTGCCAGCAGTGCGACCGGGACTAGCGGGGGGGCCGGCACCGGGGAGCTGTTTTTT TRBJ2-2 NA TRBD2 TRBV2
CASRPGAGPSYEQYF TGTGCCAGCCGCCCTGGGGCGGGGCCTTCCTACGAGCAGTACTTC TRBJ2-7 once NA TRBV11-2
CASSLVGDRGRGVSADTQYF TGTGCCAGCAGCTTGGTGGGGGACAGGGGGCGCGGGGTCTCGGCGGATACGCAGTATTTT TRBJ2-3 NA TRBD1 TRBV5-4
CASSLGGSGDVDEQYF TGTGCCAGCTCACTCGGAGGTTCAGGGGACGTAGACGAGCAGTACTTC TRBJ2-7 NA NA TRBV18
CASSYSSNLGTEAFF TGTGCCAGCAGTTACTCCAGCAACCTAGGTACTGAAGCTTTCTTT TRBJ1-1 NA NA TRBV6-5
CASSLVAETQYF TGCGCCAGCAGCTTGGTTGCGGAGACCCAGTACTTC TRBJ2-5 NA NA TRBV5-1
CASRRQGASYEQYF TGTGCCAGCAGGAGACAGGGGGCCTCCTACGAGCAGTACTTC TRBJ2-7 few TRBD1 TRBV27
CASSLGNSNQPQHF TGCGCCAGCAGCTTGGGTAATAGCAATCAGCCCCAGCATTTT TRBJ1-5 NA NA TRBV5-1
CASSTAAYNSPLHF TGTGCCAGCAGCACCGCGGCCTATAATTCACCCCTCCACTTT TRBJ1-6 NA NA TRBV7-8
CASSQVAGGDEKLFF TGTGCCAGCAGCCAAGTGGCAGGGGGAGATGAAAAACTGTTTTTT TRBJ1-4 NA TRBD1 TRBV14